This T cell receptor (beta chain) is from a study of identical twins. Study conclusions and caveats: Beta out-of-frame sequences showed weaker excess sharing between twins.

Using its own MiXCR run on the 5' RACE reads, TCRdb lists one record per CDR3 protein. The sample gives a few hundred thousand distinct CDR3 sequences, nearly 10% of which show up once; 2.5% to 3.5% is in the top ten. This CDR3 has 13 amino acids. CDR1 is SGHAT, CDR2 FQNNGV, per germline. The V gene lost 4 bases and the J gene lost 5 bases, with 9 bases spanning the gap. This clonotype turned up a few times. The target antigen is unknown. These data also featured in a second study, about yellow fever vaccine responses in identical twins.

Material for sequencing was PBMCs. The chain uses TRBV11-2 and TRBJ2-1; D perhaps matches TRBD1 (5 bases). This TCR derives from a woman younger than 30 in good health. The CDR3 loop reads CASSSHRNNEQFF. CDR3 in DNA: TGTGCCAGCAGCTCCCACAGGAACAATGAGCAGTTCTTC.